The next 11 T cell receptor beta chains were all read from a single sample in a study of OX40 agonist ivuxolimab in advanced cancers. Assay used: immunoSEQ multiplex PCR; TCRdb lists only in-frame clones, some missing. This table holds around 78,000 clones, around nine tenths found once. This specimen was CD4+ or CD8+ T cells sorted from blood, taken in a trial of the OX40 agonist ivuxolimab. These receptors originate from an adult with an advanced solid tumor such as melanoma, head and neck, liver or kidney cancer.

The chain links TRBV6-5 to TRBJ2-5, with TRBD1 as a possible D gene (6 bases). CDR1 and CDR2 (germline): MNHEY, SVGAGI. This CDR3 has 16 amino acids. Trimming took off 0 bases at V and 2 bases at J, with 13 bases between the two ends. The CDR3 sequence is CASSYSITGPQETQYF. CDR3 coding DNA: TGTGCCAGCAGTTACTCGATTACAGGGCCACAAGAGACCCAGTACTTC.

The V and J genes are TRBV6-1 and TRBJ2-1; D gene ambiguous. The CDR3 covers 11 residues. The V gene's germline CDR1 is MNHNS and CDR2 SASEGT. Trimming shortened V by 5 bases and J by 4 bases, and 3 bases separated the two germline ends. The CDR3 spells CASSNYNEQFF. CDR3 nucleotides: TGTGCCAGCAGTAATTACAATGAGCAGTTCTTC.

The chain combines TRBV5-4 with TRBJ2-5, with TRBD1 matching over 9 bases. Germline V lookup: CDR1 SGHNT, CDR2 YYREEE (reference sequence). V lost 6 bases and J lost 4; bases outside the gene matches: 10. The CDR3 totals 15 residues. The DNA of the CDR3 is TGTGCCAGCACGCCCGGGGACAGGGCGAGAGAGACCCAGTACTTC. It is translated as CASTPGDRARETQYF.

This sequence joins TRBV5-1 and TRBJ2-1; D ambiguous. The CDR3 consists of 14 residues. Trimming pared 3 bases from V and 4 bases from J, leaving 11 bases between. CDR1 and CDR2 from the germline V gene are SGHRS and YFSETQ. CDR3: CASSSGQEYNEQFF. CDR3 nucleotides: TGCGCCAGCAGCTCTGGGCAAGAATACAATGAGCAGTTCTTC.

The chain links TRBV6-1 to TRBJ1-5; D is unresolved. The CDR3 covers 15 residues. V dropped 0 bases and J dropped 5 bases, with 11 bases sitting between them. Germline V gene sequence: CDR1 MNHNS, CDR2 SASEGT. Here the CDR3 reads CASSEALRGDQPQHF. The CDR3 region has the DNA TGTGCCAGCAGTGAAGCGCTTCGGGGAGATCAGCCCCAGCATTTT.

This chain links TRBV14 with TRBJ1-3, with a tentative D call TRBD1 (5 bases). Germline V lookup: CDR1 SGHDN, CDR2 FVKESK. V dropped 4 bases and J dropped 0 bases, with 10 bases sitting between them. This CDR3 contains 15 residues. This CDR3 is CASSPRTGSGNTIYF. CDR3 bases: TGTGCCAGCAGCCCCCGAACAGGCTCTGGAAACACCATATATTTT.

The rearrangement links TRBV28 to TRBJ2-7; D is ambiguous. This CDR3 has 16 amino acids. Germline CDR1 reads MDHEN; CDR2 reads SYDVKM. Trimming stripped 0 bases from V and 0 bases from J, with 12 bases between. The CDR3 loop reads CASSLWGQVFSYEQYF. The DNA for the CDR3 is TGTGCCAGCAGTTTATGGGGTCAGGTGTTCTCCTACGAGCAGTACTTC.

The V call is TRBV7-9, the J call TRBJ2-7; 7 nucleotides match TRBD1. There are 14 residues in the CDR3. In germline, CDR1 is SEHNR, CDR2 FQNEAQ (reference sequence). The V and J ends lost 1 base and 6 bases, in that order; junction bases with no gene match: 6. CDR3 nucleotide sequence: TGTGCCAGCAGCTTAGAAGGGGGCAAGAGCGAGCAGTACTTC. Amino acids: CASSLEGGKSEQYF.

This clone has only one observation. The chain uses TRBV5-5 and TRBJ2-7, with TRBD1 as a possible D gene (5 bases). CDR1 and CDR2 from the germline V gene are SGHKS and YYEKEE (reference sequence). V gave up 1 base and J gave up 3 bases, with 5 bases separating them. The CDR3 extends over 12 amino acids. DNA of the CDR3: TGTGCCAGCAGCTTGCAGGGCTACGAGCAGTACTTC. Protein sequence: CASSLQGYEQYF.

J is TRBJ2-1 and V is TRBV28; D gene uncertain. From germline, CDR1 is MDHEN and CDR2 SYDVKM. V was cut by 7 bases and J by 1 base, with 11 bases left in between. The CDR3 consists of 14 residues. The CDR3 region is CASNFQESYNEQFF. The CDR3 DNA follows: TGTGCCAGCAATTTTCAAGAGTCCTACAATGAGCAGTTCTTC.

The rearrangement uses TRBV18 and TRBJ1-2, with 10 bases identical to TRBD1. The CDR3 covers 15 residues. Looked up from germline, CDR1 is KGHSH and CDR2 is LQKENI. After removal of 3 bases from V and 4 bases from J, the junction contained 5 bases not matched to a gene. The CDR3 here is CASSPGQGPTYGYTF. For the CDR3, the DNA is TGTGCCAGCTCACCGGGACAGGGGCCCACCTATGGCTACACCTTC.